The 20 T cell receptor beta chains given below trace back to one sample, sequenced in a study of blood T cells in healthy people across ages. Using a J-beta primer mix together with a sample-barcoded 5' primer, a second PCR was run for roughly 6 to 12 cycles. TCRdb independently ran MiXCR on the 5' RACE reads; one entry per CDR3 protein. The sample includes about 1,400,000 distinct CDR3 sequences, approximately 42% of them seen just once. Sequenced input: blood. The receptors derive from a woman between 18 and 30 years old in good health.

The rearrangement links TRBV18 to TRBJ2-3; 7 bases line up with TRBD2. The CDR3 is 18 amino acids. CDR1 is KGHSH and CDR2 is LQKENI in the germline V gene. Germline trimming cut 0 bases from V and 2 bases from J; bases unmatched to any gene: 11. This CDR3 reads CASSPPFALADSTDTQYF. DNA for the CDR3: TGTGCCAGCTCACCACCTTTCGCCCTAGCGGACTCCACAGATACGCAGTATTTT.

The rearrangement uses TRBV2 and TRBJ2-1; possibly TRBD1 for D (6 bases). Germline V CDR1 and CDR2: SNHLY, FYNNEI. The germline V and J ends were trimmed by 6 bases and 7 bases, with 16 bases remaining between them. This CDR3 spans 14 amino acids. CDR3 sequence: CASRRRDTGNEQFF. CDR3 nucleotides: TGTGCCAGCAGGCGAAGGGACACGGGGAATGAGCAGTTCTTC.

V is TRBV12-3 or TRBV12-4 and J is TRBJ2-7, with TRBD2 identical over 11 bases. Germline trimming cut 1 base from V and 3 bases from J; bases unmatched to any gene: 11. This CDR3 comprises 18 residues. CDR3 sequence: CASSLDSGGAFRVYEQYF. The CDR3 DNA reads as TGTGCCAGCAGTTTAGATAGCGGGGGGGCGTTTAGGGTCTACGAGCAGTACTTC.

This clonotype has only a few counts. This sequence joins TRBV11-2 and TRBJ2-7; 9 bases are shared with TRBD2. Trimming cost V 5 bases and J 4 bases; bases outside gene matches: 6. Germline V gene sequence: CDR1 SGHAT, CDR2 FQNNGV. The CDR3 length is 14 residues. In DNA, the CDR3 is TGTGCCAGCAGCACCGCGGGAGGGGCTTACGAGCAGTACTTC. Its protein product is CASSTAGGAYEQYF.

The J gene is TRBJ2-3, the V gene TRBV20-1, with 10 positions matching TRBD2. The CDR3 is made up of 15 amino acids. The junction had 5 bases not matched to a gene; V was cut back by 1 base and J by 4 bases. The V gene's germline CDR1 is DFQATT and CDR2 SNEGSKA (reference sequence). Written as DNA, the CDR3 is TGCAGTGCTAGAGGCCTAGCGGGAGTAGCAGATACGCAGTATTTT. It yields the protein CSARGLAGVADTQYF.

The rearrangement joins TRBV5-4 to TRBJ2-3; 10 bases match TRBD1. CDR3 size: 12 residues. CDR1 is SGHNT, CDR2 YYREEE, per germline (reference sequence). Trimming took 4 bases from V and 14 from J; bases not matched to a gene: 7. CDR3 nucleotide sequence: TGTGCCAGCAGCCCAGGGACAGGGGAGGGGTATTTT. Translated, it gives CASSPGTGEGYF.

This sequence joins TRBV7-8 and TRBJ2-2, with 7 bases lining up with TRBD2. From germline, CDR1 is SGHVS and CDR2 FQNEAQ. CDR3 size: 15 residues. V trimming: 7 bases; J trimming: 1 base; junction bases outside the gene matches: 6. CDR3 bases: TGTGCCAGCAAGCATTGGGGGGGGAACACCGGGGAGCTGTTTTTT. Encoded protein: CASKHWGGNTGELFF.

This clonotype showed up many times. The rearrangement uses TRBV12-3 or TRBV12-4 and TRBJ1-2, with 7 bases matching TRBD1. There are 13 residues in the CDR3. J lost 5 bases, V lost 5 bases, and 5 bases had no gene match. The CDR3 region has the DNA TGTGCCAGCAGTGCCGGGACAGATTATGGCTACACCTTC. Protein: CASSAGTDYGYTF.

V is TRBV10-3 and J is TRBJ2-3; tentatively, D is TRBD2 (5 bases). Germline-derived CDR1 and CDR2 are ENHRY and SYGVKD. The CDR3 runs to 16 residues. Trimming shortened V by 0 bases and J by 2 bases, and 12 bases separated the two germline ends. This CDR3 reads CAISESGTGSTDTQYF. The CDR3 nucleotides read TGTGCCATCAGTGAGTCTGGTACGGGATCCACAGATACGCAGTATTTT.

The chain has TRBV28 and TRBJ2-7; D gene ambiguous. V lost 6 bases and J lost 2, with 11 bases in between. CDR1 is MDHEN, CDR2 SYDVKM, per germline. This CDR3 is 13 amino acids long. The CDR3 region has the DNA TGTGCCAGCAGATCCCCTGGTCCCTACGAGCAGTACTTC. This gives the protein CASRSPGPYEQYF.

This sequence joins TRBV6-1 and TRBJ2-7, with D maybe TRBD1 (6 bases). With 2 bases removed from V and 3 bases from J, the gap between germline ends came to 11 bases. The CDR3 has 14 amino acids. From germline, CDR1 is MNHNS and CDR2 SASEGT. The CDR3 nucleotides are TGTGCCAGCAGTGAAAGGCAGGGGAACTACGAGCAGTACTTC. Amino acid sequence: CASSERQGNYEQYF.

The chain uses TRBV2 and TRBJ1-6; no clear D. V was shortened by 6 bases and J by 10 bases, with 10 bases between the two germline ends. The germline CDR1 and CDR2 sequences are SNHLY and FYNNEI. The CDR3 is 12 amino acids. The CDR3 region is CASREEWSPLHF. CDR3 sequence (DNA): TGTGCCAGCAGAGAGGAGTGGTCACCCCTCCACTTT.

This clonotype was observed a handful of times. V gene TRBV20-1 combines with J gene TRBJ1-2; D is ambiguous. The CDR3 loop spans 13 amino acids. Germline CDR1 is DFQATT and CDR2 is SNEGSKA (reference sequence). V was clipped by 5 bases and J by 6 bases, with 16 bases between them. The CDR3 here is CSAGTELYNGYTF. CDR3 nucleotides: TGCAGTGCTGGCACTGAACTTTACAATGGCTACACCTTC.

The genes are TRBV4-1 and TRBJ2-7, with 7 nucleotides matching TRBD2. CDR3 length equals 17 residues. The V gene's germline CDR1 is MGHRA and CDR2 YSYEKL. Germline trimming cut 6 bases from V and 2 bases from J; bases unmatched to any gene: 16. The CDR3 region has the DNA TGCGCCAGCAGTCTTATCGGCCTGGCGGGAGCTCCCTACGAGCAGTACTTC. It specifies CASSLIGLAGAPYEQYF.

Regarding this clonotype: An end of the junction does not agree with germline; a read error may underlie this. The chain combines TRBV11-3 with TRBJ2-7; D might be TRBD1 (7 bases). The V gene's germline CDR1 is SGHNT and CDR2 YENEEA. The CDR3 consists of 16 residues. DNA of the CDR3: TGTGCCAGAAGCTTAGGTTGGAGGGGGCACCGTTATGAGCAGTACTTC. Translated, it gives CARSLGWRGHRYEQYF.

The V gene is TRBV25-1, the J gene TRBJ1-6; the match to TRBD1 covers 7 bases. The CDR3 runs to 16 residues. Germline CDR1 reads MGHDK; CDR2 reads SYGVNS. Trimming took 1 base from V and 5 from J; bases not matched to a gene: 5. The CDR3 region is CASSEWGQSDNSPLHF. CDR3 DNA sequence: TGTGCCAGCAGTGAATGGGGACAGTCCGATAATTCACCCCTCCACTTT.

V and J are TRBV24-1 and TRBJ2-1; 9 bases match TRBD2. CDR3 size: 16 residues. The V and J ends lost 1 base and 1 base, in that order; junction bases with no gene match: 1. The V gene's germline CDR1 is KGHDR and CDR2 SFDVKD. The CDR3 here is CATSDFSGGSYNEQFF. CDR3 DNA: TGTGCCACCAGTGATTTTAGCGGGGGTTCCTACAATGAGCAGTTCTTC.

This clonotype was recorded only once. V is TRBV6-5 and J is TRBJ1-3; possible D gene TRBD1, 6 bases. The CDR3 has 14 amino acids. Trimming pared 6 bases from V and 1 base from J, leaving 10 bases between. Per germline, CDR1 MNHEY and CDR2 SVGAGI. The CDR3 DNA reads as TGTGCCAGCAGGGTGGGGACATCTGGAAACACCATATATTTT. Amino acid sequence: CASRVGTSGNTIYF.

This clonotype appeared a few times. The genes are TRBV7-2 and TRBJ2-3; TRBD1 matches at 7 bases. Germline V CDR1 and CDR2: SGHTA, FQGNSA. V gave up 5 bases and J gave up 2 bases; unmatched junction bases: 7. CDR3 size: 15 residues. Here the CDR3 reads CASSPTGASTDTQYF. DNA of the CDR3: TGTGCCAGCAGCCCAACAGGGGCTTCCACAGATACGCAGTATTTT.

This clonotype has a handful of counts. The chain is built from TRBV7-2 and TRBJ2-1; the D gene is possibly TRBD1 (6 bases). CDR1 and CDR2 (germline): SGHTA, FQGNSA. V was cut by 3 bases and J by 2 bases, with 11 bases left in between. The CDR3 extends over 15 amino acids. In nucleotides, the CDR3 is TGTGCCAGCAGCTTTTCTGGGACAACCTACAATGAGCAGTTCTTC. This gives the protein CASSFSGTTYNEQFF. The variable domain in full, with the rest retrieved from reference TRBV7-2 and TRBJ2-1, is GAGVSQSPSNKVTEKGKDVELRCDPISGHTALYWYRQSLGQGLEFLIYFQGNSAPDKSGLPSDRFSAERTGGSVSTLTIQRTQQEDSAVYLCASSFSGTTYNEQFFGPGTRLTVL.